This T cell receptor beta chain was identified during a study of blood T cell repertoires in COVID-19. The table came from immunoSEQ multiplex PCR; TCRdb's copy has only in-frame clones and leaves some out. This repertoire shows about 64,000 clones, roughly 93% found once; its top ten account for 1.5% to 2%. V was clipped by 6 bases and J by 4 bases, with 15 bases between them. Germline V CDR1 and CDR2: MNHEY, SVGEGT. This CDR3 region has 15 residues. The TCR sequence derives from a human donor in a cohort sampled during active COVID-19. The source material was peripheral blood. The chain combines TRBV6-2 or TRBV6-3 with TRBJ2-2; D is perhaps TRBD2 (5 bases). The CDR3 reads CASSPPGGPTGELFF. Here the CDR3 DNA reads TGTGCCAGCAGCCCCCCCGGAGGACCCACCGGGGAGCTGTTTTTT.